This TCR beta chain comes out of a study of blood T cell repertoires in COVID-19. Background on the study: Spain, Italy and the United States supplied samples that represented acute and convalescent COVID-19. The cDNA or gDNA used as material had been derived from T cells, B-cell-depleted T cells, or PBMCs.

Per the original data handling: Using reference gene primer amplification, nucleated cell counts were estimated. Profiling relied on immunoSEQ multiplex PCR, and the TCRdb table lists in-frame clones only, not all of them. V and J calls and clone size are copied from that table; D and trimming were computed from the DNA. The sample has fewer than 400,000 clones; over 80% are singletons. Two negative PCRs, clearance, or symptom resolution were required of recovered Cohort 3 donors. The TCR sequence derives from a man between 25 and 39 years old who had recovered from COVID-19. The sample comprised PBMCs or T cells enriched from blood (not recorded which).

The CDR3 coding sequence is TGTGCCAGCTCACCACGGGGGGCAGATACGCAGTATTTT. Its protein is CASSPRGADTQYF. The V gene is TRBV18, the J gene TRBJ2-3; D may be TRBD2 (6 bases). CDR1 KGHSH and CDR2 LQKENI come from the germline V gene. Trimming shortened V by 1 base and J by 4 bases, and 6 bases separated the two germline ends. The CDR3 has 13 amino acids.